The 24 T cell receptor beta chains below all came from one sample that was sequenced in a study of technical replicates of blood from a few donors. The protocol was immunoSEQ multiplex PCR, while the TCRdb copy is restricted to in-frame clones and leaves out a portion. The sample has 80,000 to 90,000 clones, around 94% seen once. The sequencing sample was made of T cells isolated from PBMCs. The origin of the receptors is a human donor in good health.

This rearrangement joins TRBV5-8 to TRBJ1-4; TRBD1 matches at 7 bases. This CDR3 region has 16 residues. J lost 0 bases, V lost 4 bases, and 6 bases had no gene match. Germline V lookup: CDR1 SGHTS, CDR2 YDEGEE. For the CDR3, the DNA is TGTGCCAGCAGCATTGGGACAGCTGCAACTAATGAAAAACTGTTTTTT. It translates to CASSIGTAATNEKLFF.

The chain recombines TRBV19 with TRBJ1-2; 7 bases map to TRBD1. Trimming took 8 bases from V and 4 from J; bases not matched to a gene: 4. CDR3 length equals 12 residues. The germline gives CDR1 LNHDA, CDR2 SQIVND (reference sequence). The CDR3 bases are TGTGCCAGTGCGGGACAGCTCTATGGCTACACCTTC. It translates to CASAGQLYGYTF.

The chain couples TRBV5-1 to TRBJ2-1; maybe TRBD2 (6 bases). Germline CDR1 reads SGHRS; CDR2 reads YFSETQ. Trimming stripped 2 bases from V and 5 bases from J, with 11 bases between. This CDR3 comprises 14 residues. The CDR3 protein is CASSFGGFNNEQFF. The CDR3 DNA reads TGCGCCAGCAGCTTTGGGGGGTTCAACAATGAGCAGTTCTTC.

V is TRBV5-1 and J is TRBJ2-7, with 9 bases matching TRBD2. Germline V CDR1 and CDR2: SGHRS, YFSETQ. The junction had 4 bases not matched to a gene; V was cut back by 0 bases and J by 0 bases. There are 16 residues in the CDR3. The CDR3 region has the DNA TGCGCCAGCAGCTTGGGTCCAGCGGGAGGCTCCTACGAGCAGTACTTC. Translating it yields CASSLGPAGGSYEQYF.

The rearrangement uses TRBV28 and TRBJ1-1, with no clear D. The CDR3 sequence is 16 residues long. The germline V gene encodes CDR1 MDHEN and CDR2 SYDVKM. With 7 bases removed from V and 5 bases from J, the gap between germline ends came to 23 bases. CDR3 nucleotide sequence: TGTGCCAGCACCGAGGCGAGAGGGCTTTCGAGAACTGAAGCTTTCTTT. Translating it yields CASTEARGLSRTEAFF. Combining the CDR3 with reference TRBV28 and TRBJ1-1 gives the whole variable domain DVKVTQSSRYLVKRTGEKVFLECVQDMDHENMFWYRQDPGLGLRLIYFSYDVKMKEKGDIPEGYSVSREKKERFSLILESASTNQTSMYLCASTEARGLSRTEAFFGQGTRLTVV.

In DNA, the CDR3 is TGTGCCAGCAGCTTAGCCGGGACTGGGAATCAGCCCCAGCATTTT. It translates to CASSLAGTGNQPQHF. V usage is TRBV7-8 and J usage is TRBJ1-5, with D tentatively TRBD1 (5 bases). There are 15 residues in the CDR3. Germline V gene sequence: CDR1 SGHVS, CDR2 FQNEAQ. V was pared by 0 bases and J by 4 bases, with 10 bases between.

The chain combines TRBV19 with TRBJ2-1, with a tentative D call TRBD1 (5 bases). V was pared by 8 bases and J by 2 bases, with 28 bases between. CDR3 size: 19 residues. Germline assignment: CDR1 LNHDA and CDR2 SQIVND (reference sequence). CDR3 DNA: TGTGCCAGTGGGTACAGGTTAGGTATCTTCCCCCTCACCTACAATGAGCAGTTCTTC. It yields the protein CASGYRLGIFPLTYNEQFF.

V and J are TRBV7-2 and TRBJ1-2; 8 positions agree with TRBD1. Germline loops: CDR1 SGHTA, CDR2 FQGNSA. There are 15 residues in the CDR3. Unmatched junction bases numbered 12, after V lost 4 bases and J lost 8 bases. DNA for the CDR3: TGTGCCAGCAGCTCTCCAACAGGGGGGGTAGGAGGCTACACCTTC. This sequence encodes CASSSPTGGVGGYTF.

The chain is built from TRBV9 and TRBJ1-2; no clear D. Germline CDR1 and CDR2: SGDLS and YYNGEE. V was clipped by 4 bases and J by 8 bases, with 12 bases between them. The CDR3 is 12 amino acids. Here the CDR3 DNA reads TGTGCCAGCAGCCCATTACCGGGGGGCTACACCTTC. Protein sequence: CASSPLPGGYTF.

The rearrangement joins TRBV9 to TRBJ1-2; 9 nucleotides agree with TRBD1. The length of the CDR3 is 15 residues. Germline CDR1 is SGDLS and CDR2 is YYNGEE. The ends lost 1 base at V and 1 base at J; junction bases unmatched: 2. CDR3 loop: CASSVTGQGNYGYTF. CDR3 DNA sequence: TGTGCCAGCAGCGTAACGGGACAGGGTAACTATGGCTACACCTTC.

The chain recombines TRBV15 with TRBJ1-4, with D hard to call. Deletions cut 0 bases from V and 0 bases from J, with 5 bases between. This CDR3 has 15 residues. Germline-derived CDR1 and CDR2 are LNHNV and YYDKDF (reference sequence). CDR3 protein: CATSRESATNEKLFF. The CDR3 nucleotides are TGTGCCACCAGCAGAGAGTCTGCAACTAATGAAAAACTGTTTTTT.

The chain combines TRBV11-2 with TRBJ2-7; possible D gene TRBD1, 6 bases. This CDR3 is built from 14 residues. The germline CDR1 and CDR2 sequences are SGHAT and FQNNGV. V was clipped by 1 base and J by 7 bases, with 14 bases between them. CDR3 DNA sequence: TGTGCCAGCAGCTTAGGGGGTCAGGGGCGGGAGCAGTACTTC. Translating gives CASSLGGQGREQYF.

V is TRBV11-2 and J is TRBJ1-1, with a tentative D call TRBD1 (6 bases). The germline gives CDR1 SGHAT, CDR2 FQNNGV. The CDR3 length is 15 residues. V dropped 5 bases and J dropped 1 base, with 14 bases sitting between them. CDR3 bases: TGTGCCAGCAGCGGGGGGGCTGGGTCGAACACTGAAGCTTTCTTT. Encoded protein: CASSGGAGSNTEAFF. Complete variable domain (other parts from reference TRBV11-2 and TRBJ1-1): EAGVAQSPRYKIIEKRQSVAFWCNPISGHATLYWYQQILGQGPKLLIQFQNNGVVDDSQLPKDRFSAERLKGVDSTLKIQPAKLEDSAVYLCASSGGAGSNTEAFFGQGTRLTVV.

This clone was seen more than once but under ten times. The rearrangement links TRBV7-9 to TRBJ2-7; 9 bases match TRBD2. V lost 2 bases, J lost 3 bases, and 2 bases stayed unmatched. Germline V gene data show CDR1 as SEHNR and CDR2 as FQNEAQ (reference sequence). This CDR3 is built from 14 residues. CDR3 DNA sequence: TGTGCCAGCAGCTTACTAGCGGGGAACTACGAGCAGTACTTC. It codes for CASSLLAGNYEQYF.

The chain has TRBV7-9 and TRBJ2-1, with D unclear. CDR3 length: 14 amino acids. V lost 0 bases, J lost 5 bases, and 8 bases lay in between. In germline, CDR1 is SEHNR, CDR2 FQNEAQ (reference sequence). CDR3 sequence: CASSLAQVNNEQFF. The CDR3 coding sequence is TGTGCCAGCAGCTTAGCTCAGGTGAACAATGAGCAGTTCTTC.

The rearrangement joins TRBV27 to TRBJ2-6, with D perhaps matching TRBD1 (6 bases). Germline CDR1 reads MNHEY; CDR2 reads SMNVEV (reference sequence). V dropped 8 bases and J dropped 4 bases, with 27 bases sitting between them. The CDR3 is 19 amino acids. Here the CDR3 reads CASRPRATLQGSGANVLTF. CDR3 bases: TGTGCCAGCCGTCCCAGAGCCACCCTACAGGGATCAGGGGCCAACGTCCTGACTTTC. The whole variable domain, remainder taken from reference TRBV27 and TRBJ2-6, is EAQVTQNPRYLITVTGKKLTVTCSQNMNHEYMSWYRQDPGLGLRQIYYSMNVEVTDKGDVPEGYKVSRKEKRNFPLILESPSPNQTSLYFCASRPRATLQGSGANVLTFGAGSRLTVL.

The J gene is TRBJ1-5, the V gene TRBV2; tentative D call: TRBD1 (6 bases). The CDR3 totals 13 residues. Per germline, CDR1 SNHLY and CDR2 FYNNEI. Between the trimmed V and J ends, which lost 4 bases and 4 bases, there was a span of 8 bases. The CDR3 sequence is CASSGTANQPQHF. The CDR3 region has the DNA TGTGCCAGCAGTGGGACAGCAAATCAGCCCCAGCATTTT. Supplemented by reference TRBV2 and TRBJ1-5, the full variable domain reads EPEVTQTPSHQVTQMGQEVILRCVPISNHLYFYWYRQILGQKVEFLVSFYNNEISEKSEIFDDQFSVERPDGSNFTLKIRSTKLEDSAMYFCASSGTANQPQHFGDGTRLSIL.

The J gene is TRBJ1-1, the V gene TRBV6-5; TRBD1 agrees at 9 bases. Germline loops: CDR1 MNHEY, CDR2 SVGAGI. V gave up 6 bases and J gave up 9 bases; unmatched junction bases: 5. This CDR3 is 12 amino acids long. This chain's CDR3 is CASSRDRVQAFF. Written as DNA, the CDR3 is TGTGCCAGCAGCCGGGACAGGGTACAAGCTTTCTTT.

In this sample, this clone turned up once. The gene calls are TRBV2 and TRBJ2-2; maybe TRBD1 (6 bases). Germline assignment: CDR1 SNHLY and CDR2 FYNNEI. The V and J ends lost 6 bases and 2 bases respectively, with 16 bases between them. There are 16 residues in the CDR3. CDR3 sequence (DNA): TGTGCCAGCAGGACGCTGGACAGCGCAAACACCGGGGAGCTGTTTTTT. It encodes CASRTLDSANTGELFF.

The chain has TRBV19 and TRBJ2-1, with TRBD2 matching 13 bases. From germline, CDR1 is LNHDA and CDR2 SQIVND (reference sequence). V dropped 6 bases and J dropped 7; count of bases not matched to a gene: 12. The CDR3 length is 17 residues. The CDR3 DNA reads as TGTGCCAGTAGCGAAACTACACTAGCGGGGGGGCCGAATGAGCAGTTCTTC. The encoded protein is CASSETTLAGGPNEQFF.

The rearrangement uses TRBV11-2 and TRBJ2-7; 8 bases line up with TRBD2. Germline V CDR1 and CDR2: SGHAT, FQNNGV. The CDR3 spans 13 residues. Trimming at V came to 3 bases and at J to 12 bases, leaving 10 bases not matched to a gene. The CDR3 region has the DNA TGTGCCAGCAGCTTGAGAGCGGGAGTTACAGTGTACTTC. Its translation is CASSLRAGVTVYF.

The CDR3 region has the DNA TGCGCCAGCAGTGAGTCAGCGATGGGACTAGGGCTTAGCACAGATACGCAGTATTTT. Translating gives CASSESAMGLGLSTDTQYF. The V gene is TRBV10-1, the J gene TRBJ2-3, with 8 bases matching TRBD2. The CDR3 has 19 residues. Germline CDR1 WNHNN, CDR2 SYGVQD (reference sequence). The V segment lost 0 bases and the J segment 0 bases; nucleotides outside the gene matches: 11.

This sequence joins TRBV4-2 and TRBJ1-2; the D gene is possibly TRBD1 (5 bases). Germline CDR1 reads LGHNA; CDR2 reads YNFKEQ. V dropped 1 base and J dropped 4 bases, with 10 bases sitting between them. The CDR3 covers 14 residues. CDR3 DNA: TGTGCCAGCAGCCAAGGTCAGGGAAGCTATGGCTACACCTTC. Its translation: CASSQGQGSYGYTF.

The chain recombines TRBV5-8 with TRBJ1-1; D gene ambiguous. CDR1 is SGHTS, CDR2 YDEGEE, per germline. The CDR3 consists of 17 residues. V was clipped by 0 bases and J by 4 bases, with 19 bases between them. CDR3 in DNA: TGTGCCAGCAGCTTGGTCGGTTCGTCCATCGAGGTCACTGAAGCTTTCTTT. Its protein product is CASSLVGSSIEVTEAFF.